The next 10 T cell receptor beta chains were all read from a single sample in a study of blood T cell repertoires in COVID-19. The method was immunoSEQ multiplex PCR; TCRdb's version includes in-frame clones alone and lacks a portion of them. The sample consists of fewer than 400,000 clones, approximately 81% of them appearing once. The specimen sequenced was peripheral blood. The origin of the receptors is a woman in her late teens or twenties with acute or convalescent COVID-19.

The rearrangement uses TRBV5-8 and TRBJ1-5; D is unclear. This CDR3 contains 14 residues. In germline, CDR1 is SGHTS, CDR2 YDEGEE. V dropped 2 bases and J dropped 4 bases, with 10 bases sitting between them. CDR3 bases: TGTGCCAGCAGCTTTTCAGGCCTAAATCAGCCCCAGCATTTT. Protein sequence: CASSFSGLNQPQHF.

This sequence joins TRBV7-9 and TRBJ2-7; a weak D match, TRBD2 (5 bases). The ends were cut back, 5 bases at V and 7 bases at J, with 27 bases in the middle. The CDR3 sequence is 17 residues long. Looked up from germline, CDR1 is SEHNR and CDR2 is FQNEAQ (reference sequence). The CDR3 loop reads CASSQPDPPGGRGEQYF. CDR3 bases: TGTGCCAGCAGCCAACCTGACCCCCCCGGTGGCCGCGGGGAGCAGTACTTC. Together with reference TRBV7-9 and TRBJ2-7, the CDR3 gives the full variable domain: DTGVSQNPRHKITKRGQNVTFRCDPISEHNRLYWYRQTLGQGPEFLTYFQNEAQLEKSRLLSDRFSAERPKGSFSTLEIQRTEQGDSAMYLCASSQPDPPGGRGEQYFGPGTRLTVT.

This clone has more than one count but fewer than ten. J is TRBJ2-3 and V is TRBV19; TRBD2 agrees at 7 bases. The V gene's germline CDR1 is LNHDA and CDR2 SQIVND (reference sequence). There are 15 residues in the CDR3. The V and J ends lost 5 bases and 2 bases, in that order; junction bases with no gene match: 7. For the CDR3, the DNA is TGTGCCAGTAGTGCACCTAGCGGCCTCACAGATACGCAGTATTTT. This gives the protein CASSAPSGLTDTQYF.

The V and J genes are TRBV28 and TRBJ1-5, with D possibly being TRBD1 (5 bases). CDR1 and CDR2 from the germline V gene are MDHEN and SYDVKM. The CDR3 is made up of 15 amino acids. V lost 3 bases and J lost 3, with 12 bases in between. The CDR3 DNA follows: TGTGCCAGCAGTTTTTTACGACAGTTCAATCAGCCCCAGCATTTT. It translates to CASSFLRQFNQPQHF. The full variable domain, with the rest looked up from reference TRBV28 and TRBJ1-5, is DVKVTQSSRYLVKRTGEKVFLECVQDMDHENMFWYRQDPGLGLRLIYFSYDVKMKEKGDIPEGYSVSREKKERFSLILESASTNQTSMYLCASSFLRQFNQPQHFGDGTRLSIL.

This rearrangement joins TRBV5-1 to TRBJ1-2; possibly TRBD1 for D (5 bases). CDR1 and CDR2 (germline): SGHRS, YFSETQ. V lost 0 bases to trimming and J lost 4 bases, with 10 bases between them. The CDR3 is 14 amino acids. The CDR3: CASSLVAGSYGYTF. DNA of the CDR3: TGCGCCAGCAGCTTGGTTGCAGGGTCCTATGGCTACACCTTC.

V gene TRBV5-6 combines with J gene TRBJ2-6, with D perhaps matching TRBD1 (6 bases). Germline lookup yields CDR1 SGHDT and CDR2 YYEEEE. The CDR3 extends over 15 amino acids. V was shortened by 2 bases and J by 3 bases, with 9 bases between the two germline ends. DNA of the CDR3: TGTGCCAGCAGCTTATTCAGGGGTGGGGCCAACGTCCTGACTTTC. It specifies CASSLFRGGANVLTF. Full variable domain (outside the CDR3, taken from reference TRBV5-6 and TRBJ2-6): DAGVTQSPTHLIKTRGQQVTLRCSPKSGHDTVSWYQQALGQGPQFIFQYYEEEERQRGNFPDRFSGHQFPNYSSELNVNALLLGDSALYLCASSLFRGGANVLTFGAGSRLTVL.

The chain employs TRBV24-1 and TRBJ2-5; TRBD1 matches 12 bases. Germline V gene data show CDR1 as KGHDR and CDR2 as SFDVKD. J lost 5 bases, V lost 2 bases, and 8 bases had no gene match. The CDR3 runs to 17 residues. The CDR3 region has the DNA TGTGCCACCAGTGATTCCGGGACAGGGGGCTGGGGGGAGACCCAGTACTTC. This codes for CATSDSGTGGWGETQYF.

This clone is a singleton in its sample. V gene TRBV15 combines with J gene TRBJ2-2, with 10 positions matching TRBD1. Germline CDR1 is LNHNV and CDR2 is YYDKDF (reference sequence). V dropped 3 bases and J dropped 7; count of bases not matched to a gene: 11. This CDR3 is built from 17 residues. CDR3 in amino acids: CATSSKGAGTGVGELFF. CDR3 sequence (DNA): TGTGCCACCAGCAGCAAAGGAGCCGGGACAGGGGTCGGGGAGCTGTTTTTT.

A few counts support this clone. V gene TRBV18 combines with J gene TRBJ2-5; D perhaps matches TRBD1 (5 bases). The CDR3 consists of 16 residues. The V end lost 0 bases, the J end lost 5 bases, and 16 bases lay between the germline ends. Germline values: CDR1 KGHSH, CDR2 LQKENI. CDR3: CASSPPNSAGMETQYF. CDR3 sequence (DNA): TGTGCCAGCTCACCACCGAATTCGGCAGGGATGGAGACCCAGTACTTC.

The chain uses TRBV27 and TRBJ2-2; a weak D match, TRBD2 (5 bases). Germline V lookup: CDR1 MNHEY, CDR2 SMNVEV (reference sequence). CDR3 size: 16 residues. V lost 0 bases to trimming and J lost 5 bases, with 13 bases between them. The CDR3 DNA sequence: TGTGCCAGCAGTTTATCGATAGGGAGATGGACCGGGGAGCTGTTTTTT. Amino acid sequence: CASSLSIGRWTGELFF.